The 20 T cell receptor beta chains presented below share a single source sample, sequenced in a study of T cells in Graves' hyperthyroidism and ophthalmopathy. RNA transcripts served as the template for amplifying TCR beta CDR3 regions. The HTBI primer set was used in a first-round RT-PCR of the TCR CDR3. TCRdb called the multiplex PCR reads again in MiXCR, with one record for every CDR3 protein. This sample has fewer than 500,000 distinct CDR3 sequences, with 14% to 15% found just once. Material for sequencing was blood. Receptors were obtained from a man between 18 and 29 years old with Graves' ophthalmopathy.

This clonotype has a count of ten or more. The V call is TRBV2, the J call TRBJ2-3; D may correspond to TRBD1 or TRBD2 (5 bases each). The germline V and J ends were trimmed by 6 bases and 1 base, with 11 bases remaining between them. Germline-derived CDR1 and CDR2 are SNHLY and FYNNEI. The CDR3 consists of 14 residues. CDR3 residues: CASSGRDRTDTQYF. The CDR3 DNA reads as TGTGCCAGCAGCGGTCGGGACCGCACAGATACGCAGTATTTT.

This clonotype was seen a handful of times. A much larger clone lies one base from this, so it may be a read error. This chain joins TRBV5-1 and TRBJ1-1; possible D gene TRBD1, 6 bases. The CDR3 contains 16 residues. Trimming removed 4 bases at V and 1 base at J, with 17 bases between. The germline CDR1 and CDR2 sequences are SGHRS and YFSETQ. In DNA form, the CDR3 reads TGCGCCAGCAGCCCACTCTCGGGGGCGGGGAACACTGAAGCTTTCTTT. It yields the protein CASSPLSGAGNTEAFF. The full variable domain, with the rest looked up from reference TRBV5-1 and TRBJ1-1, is KAGVTQTPRYLIKTRGQQVTLSCSPISGHRSVSWYQQTPGQGLQFLFEYFSETQRNKGNFPGRFSGRQFSNSRSEMNVSTLELGDSALYLCASSPLSGAGNTEAFFGQGTRLTVV.

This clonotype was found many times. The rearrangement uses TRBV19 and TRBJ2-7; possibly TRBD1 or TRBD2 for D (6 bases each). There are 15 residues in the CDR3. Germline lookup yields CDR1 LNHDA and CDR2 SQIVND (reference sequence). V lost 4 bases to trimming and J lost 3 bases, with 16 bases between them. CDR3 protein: CASSTFRRGSYEQYF. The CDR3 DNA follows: TGTGCCAGTAGTACCTTCAGGAGGGGGAGCTACGAGCAGTACTTC.

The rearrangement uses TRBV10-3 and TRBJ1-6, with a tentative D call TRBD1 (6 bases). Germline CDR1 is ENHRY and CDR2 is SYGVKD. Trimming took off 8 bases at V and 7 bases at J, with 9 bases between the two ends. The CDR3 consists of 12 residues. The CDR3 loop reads CAIGQLNSPLHF. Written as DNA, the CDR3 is TGTGCCATCGGACAGCTAAATTCACCCCTCCACTTT.

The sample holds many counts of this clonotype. The CDR3 DNA sequence: TGTGCCAGCAGTTCCACCGGGACTGCTCAGCCCCAGCATTTT. Its translation is CASSSTGTAQPQHF. The chain combines TRBV12-3 or TRBV12-4 with TRBJ1-5; weak D call: TRBD1 (5 bases). This CDR3 has 14 residues. V lost 4 bases, J lost 6 bases, and 13 bases lay in between.

The CDR3 sequence is CASSYYRGRSGEQYF. The CDR3 DNA reads TGTGCCAGCAGTTACTACCGGGGAAGATCGGGGGAGCAGTACTTC. This sequence joins TRBV6-6 and TRBJ2-7, with TRBD2 as a possible D gene (5 bases). There are 15 residues in the CDR3. Looked up from germline, CDR1 is MNHNY and CDR2 is SVGAGI (reference sequence). The ends were cut back, 1 base at V and 7 bases at J, with 17 bases in the middle.

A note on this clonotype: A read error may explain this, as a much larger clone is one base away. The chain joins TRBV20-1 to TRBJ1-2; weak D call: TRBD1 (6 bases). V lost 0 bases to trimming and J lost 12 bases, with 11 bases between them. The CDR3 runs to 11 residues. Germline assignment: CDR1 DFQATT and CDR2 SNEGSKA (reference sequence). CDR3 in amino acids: CSARDTGNDTF. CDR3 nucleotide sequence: TGCAGTGCTAGAGATACAGGGAATGACACCTTC.

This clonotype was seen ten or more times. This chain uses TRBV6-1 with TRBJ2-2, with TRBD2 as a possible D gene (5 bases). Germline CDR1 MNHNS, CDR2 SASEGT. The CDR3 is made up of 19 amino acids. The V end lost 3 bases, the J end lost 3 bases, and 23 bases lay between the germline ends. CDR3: CASSDLFGPEARDTGELFF. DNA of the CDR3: TGTGCCAGCAGTGACTTATTCGGTCCCGAGGCGCGGGACACCGGGGAGCTGTTTTTT.

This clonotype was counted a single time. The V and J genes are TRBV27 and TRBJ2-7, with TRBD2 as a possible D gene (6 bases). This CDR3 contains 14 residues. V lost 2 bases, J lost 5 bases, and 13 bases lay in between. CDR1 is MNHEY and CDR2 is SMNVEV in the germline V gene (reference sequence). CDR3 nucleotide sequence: TGTGCCAGCAGTTTACTGACAACGGGAGACGAGCAGTACTTC. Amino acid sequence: CASSLLTTGDEQYF.

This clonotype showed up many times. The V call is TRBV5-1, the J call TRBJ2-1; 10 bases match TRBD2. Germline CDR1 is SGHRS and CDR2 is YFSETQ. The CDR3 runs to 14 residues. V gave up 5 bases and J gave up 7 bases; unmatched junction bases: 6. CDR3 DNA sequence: TGCGCCAGCAGTAGGGCACTAGCGGGGAATGAGCAGTTCTTC. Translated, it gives CASSRALAGNEQFF.

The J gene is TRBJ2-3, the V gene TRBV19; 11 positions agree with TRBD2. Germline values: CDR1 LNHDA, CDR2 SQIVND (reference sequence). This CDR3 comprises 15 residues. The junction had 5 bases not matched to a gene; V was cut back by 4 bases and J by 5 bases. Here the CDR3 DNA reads TGTGCCAGTAGTACGGGACTAGCGGTAGGAGATACGCAGTATTTT. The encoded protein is CASSTGLAVGDTQYF.

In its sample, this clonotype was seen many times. The CDR3 DNA follows: TGCAGTGCTAGAGCGGGTTTCAGGGGAGGAGAGACCCAGTACTTC. This gives the protein CSARAGFRGGETQYF. This sequence joins TRBV20-1 and TRBJ2-5; tentatively, D is TRBD1 or TRBD2 (6 bases each). The germline V and J ends were trimmed by 1 base and 4 bases, with 16 bases remaining between them. The CDR3 length is 15 residues. Germline V gene sequence: CDR1 DFQATT, CDR2 SNEGSKA (reference sequence).

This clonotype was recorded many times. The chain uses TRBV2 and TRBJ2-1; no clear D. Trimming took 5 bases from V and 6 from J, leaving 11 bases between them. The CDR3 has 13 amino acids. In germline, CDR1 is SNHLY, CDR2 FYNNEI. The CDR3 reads CASSSGAINEQFF. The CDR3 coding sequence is TGTGCCAGCAGTAGTGGAGCCATCAATGAGCAGTTCTTC.

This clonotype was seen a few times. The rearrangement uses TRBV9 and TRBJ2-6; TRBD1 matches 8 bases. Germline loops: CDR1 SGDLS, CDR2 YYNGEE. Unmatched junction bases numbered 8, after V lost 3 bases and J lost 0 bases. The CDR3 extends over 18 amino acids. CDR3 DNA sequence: TGTGCCAGCAGCGCCTCGACAGGGGCTTCCTCTGGGGCCAACGTCCTGACTTTC. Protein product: CASSASTGASSGANVLTF.

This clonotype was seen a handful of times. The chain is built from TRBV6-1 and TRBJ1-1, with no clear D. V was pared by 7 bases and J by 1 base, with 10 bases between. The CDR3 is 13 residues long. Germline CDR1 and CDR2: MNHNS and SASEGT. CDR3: CASNSARNTEAFF. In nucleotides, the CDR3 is TGTGCCAGCAACTCCGCCAGGAACACTGAAGCTTTCTTT.

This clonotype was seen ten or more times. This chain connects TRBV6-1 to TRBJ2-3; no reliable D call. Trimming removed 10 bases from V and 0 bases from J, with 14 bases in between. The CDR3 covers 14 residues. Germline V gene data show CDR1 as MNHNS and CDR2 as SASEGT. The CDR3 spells CATSAPSSTDTQYF. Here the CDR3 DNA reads TGTGCCACCTCGGCTCCTTCTAGCACAGATACGCAGTATTTT.

CDR3 nucleotide sequence: TGTGCCAGCAGTGAAGCCATAGACTTAGCTACAGATACGCAGTATTTT. It is translated as CASSEAIDLATDTQYF. The chain has TRBV6-1 and TRBJ2-3; no clear D. The CDR3 contains 16 residues. Germline CDR1 and CDR2: MNHNS and SASEGT. The ends were cut back, 0 bases at V and 3 bases at J, with 13 bases in the middle.

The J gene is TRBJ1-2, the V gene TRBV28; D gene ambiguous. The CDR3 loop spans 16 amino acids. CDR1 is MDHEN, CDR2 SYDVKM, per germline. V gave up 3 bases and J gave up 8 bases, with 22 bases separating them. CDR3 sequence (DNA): TGTGCCAGCAGTTTGTTTAAATCCAGCTCGTCGAGGGGCTACACCTTC. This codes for CASSLFKSSSSRGYTF.

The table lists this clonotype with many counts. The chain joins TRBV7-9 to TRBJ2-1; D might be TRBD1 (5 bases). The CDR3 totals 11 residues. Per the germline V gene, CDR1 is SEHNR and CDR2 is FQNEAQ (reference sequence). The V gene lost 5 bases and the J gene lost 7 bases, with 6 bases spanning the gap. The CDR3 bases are TGTGCCAGCAGCGACAGAAATGAGCAGTTCTTC. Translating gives CASSDRNEQFF.

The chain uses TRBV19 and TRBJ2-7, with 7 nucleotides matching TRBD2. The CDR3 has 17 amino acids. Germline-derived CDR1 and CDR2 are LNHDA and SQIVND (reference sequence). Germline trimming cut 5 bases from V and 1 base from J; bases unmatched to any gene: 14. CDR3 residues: CASSAQVWAGESYEQYF. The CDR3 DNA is TGTGCCAGTAGTGCCCAGGTCTGGGCGGGAGAGTCCTACGAGCAGTACTTC.